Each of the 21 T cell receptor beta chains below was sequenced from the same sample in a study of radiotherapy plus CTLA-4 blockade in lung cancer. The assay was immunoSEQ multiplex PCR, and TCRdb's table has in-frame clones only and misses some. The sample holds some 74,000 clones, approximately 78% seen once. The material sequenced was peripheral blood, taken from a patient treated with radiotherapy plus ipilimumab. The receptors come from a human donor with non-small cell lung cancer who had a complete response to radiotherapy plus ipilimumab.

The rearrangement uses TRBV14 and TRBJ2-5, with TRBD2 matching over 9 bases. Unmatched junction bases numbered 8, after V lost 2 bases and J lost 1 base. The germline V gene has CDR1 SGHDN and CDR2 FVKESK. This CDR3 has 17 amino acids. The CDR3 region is CASSQLGLARRQETQYF. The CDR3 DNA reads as TGTGCCAGCAGCCAACTAGGACTAGCGCGGCGCCAAGAGACCCAGTACTTC. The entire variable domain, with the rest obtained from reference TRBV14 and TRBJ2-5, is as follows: EAGVTQFPSHSVIEKGQTVTLRCDPISGHDNLYWYRRVMGKEIKFLLHFVKESKQDESGMPNNRFLAERTGGTYSTLKVQPAELEDSGVYFCASSQLGLARRQETQYFGPGTRLLVL.

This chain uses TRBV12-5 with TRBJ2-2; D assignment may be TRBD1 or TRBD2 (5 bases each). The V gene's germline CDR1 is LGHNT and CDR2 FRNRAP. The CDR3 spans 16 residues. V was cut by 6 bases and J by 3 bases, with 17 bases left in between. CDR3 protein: CASGFRGPQDTGELFF. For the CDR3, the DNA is TGTGCTAGTGGCTTTCGGGGACCCCAGGACACCGGGGAGCTGTTTTTT.

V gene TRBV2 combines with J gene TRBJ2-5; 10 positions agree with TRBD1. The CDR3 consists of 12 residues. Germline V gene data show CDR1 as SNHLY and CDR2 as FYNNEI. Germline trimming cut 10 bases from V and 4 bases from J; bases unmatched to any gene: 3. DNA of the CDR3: TGTGCCACAGACAGGGGGCGAGAGACCCAGTACTTC. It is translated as CATDRGRETQYF.

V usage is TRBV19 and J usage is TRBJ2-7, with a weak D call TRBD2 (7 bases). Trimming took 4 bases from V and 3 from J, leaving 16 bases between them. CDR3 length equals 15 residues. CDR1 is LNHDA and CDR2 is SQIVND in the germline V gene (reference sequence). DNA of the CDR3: TGTGCCAGTAGTAGCACAGGGCCGGGGGGCTACGAGCAGTACTTC. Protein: CASSSTGPGGYEQYF.

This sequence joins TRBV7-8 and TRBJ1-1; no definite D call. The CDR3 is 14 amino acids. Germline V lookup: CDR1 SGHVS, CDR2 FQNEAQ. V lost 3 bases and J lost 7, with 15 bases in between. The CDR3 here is CASSFLDRWSEAFF. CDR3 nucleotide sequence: TGTGCCAGCAGCTTTCTCGACCGATGGAGTGAAGCTTTCTTT.

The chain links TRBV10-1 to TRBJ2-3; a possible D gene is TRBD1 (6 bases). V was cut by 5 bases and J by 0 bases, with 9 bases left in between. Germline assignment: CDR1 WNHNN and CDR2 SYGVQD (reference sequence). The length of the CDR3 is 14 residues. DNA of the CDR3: TGCGCCAGCAGTATGGGGACAAGCACAGATACGCAGTATTTT. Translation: CASSMGTSTDTQYF.

The CDR3 region is CAISESGPLGGDTQYF. For the CDR3, the DNA is TGTGCCATCAGTGAGTCGGGCCCGCTGGGGGGAGATACGCAGTATTTT. The chain joins TRBV10-3 to TRBJ2-3, with a weak D call TRBD2 (6 bases). V lost 0 bases, J lost 5 bases, and 15 bases lay in between. The length of the CDR3 is 16 residues. Germline V CDR1 and CDR2: ENHRY, SYGVKD.

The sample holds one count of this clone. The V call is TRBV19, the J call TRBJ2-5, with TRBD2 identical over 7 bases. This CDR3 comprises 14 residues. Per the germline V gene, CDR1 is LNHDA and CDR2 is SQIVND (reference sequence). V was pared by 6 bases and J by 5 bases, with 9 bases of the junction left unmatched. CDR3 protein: CASSPTSGGETQYF. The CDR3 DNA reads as TGTGCCAGTAGCCCTACCTCCGGGGGGGAGACCCAGTACTTC.

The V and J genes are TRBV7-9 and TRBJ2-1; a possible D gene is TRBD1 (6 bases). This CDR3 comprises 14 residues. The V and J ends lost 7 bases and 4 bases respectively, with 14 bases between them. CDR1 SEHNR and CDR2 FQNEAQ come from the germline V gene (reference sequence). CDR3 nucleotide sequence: TGTGCCAGCAATGGGGGCGGGTCTTACAATGAGCAGTTCTTC. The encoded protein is CASNGGGSYNEQFF.

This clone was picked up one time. The CDR3 reads CASSLMLGGWYGYTF. CDR3 DNA: TGTGCCAGCAGCTTAATGCTGGGAGGTTGGTATGGCTACACCTTC. The chain is built from TRBV7-2 and TRBJ1-2, with D uncertain. The V end lost 2 bases, the J end lost 5 bases, and 15 bases lay between the germline ends. The germline V gene encodes CDR1 SGHTA and CDR2 FQGNSA. This CDR3 spans 15 amino acids.

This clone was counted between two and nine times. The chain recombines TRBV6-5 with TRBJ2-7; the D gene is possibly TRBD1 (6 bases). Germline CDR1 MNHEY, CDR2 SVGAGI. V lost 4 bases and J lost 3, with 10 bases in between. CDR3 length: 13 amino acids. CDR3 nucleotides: TGTGCCAGCAGTTGGGGACAAAACTACGAGCAGTACGTC. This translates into CASSWGQNYEQYV.

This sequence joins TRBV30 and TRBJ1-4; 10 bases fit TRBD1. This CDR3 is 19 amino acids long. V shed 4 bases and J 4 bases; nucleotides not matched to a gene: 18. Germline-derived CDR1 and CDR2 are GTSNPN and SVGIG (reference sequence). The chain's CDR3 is CAWTKTWGQGRRVNEKLFF. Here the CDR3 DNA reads TGTGCCTGGACTAAAACCTGGGGACAGGGGAGAAGGGTTAATGAAAAACTGTTTTTT.

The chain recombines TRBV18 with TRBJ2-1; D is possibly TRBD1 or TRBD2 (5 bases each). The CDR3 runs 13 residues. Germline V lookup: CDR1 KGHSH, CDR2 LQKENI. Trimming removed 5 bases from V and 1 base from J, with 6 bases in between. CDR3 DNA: TGTGCCAGCTCAGAGGGGTCCTACAATGAGCAGTTCTTC. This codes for CASSEGSYNEQFF. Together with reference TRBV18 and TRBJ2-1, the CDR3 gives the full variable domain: NAGVMQNPRHLVRRRGQEARLRCSPMKGHSHVYWYRQLPEEGLKFMVYLQKENIIDESGMPKERFSAEFPKEGPSILRIQQVVRGDSAAYFCASSEGSYNEQFFGPGTRLTVL.

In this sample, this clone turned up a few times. The CDR3 nucleotides read TGTGCCAGCACTGGTTGGACACGACGGGGTGACAATGAGCAGTTCTTC. Its translation is CASTGWTRRGDNEQFF. V and J are TRBV6-4 and TRBJ2-1; the D call may be TRBD1 or TRBD2 (5 bases each). Trimming took 7 bases from V and 5 from J, leaving 21 bases between them. The CDR3 extends over 16 amino acids. The germline V gene has CDR1 MRHNA and CDR2 SNTAGT.

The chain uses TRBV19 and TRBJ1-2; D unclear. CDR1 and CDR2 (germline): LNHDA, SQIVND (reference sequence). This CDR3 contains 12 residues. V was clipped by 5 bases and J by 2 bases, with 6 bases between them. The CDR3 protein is CASSRQNYGYTF. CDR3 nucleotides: TGTGCCAGTAGTCGGCAGAACTATGGCTACACCTTC.

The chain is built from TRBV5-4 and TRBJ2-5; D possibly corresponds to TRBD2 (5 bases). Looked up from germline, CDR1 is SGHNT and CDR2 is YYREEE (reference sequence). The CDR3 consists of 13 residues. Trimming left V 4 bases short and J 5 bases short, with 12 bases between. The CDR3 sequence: CASSVRERETQYF. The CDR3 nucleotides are TGTGCCAGCAGCGTAAGGGAGAGGGAGACCCAGTACTTC.

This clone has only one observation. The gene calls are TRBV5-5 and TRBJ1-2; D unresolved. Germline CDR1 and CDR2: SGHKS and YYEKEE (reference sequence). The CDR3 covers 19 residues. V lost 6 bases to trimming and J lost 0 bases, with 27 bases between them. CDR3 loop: CASTLSRGSATPANYGYTF. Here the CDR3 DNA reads TGTGCCAGCACCCTGTCCCGGGGTAGCGCTACCCCCGCTAACTATGGCTACACCTTC.

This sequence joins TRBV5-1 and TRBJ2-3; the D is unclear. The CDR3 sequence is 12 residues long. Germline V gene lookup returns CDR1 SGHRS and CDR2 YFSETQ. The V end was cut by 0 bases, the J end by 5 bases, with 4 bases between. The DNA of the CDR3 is TGCGCCAGCAGCTTGGAAGTAGATACGCAGTATTTT. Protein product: CASSLEVDTQYF.

CDR3 in amino acids: CASSSQGAGQETQYF. The CDR3 coding sequence is TGTGCCAGCAGCTCACAGGGGGCAGGTCAAGAGACCCAGTACTTC. This chain uses TRBV27 with TRBJ2-5, with TRBD1 matching 9 bases. The CDR3 consists of 15 residues. J gave up 2 bases and V 6 bases, and 7 bases lay outside the gene matches. Germline V lookup: CDR1 MNHEY, CDR2 SMNVEV (reference sequence).

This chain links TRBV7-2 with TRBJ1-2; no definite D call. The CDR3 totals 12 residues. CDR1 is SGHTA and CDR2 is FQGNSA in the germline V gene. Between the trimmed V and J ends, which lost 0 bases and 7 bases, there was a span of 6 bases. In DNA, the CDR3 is TGTGCCAGCAGCTTAGCCCTCATTGGCTACACCTTC. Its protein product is CASSLALIGYTF.

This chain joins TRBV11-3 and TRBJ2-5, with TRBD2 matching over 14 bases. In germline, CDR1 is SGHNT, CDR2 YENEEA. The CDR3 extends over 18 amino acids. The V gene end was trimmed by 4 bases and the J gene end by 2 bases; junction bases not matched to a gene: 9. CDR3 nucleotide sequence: TGTGCCAGCAGCTCCCCGACTAGCGGGAGGGCCGGACAAGAGACCCAGTACTTC. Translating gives CASSSPTSGRAGQETQYF.